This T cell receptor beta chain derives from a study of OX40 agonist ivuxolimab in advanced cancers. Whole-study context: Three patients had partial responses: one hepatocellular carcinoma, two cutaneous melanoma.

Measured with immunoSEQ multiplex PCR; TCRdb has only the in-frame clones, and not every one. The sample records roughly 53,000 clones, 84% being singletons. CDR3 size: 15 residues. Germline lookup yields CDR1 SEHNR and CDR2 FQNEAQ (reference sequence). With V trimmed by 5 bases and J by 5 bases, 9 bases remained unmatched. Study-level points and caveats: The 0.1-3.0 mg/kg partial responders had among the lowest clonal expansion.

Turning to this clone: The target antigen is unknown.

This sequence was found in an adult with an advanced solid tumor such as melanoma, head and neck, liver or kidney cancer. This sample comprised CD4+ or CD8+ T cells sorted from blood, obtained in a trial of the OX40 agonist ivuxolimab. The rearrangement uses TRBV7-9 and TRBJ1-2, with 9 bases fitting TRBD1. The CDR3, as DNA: TGTGCCAGCAGCACATTACAGGGGGCGTCTTATGGCTACACCTTC. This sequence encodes CASSTLQGASYGYTF.